Listed here are 22 T cell receptor beta chains from one sample, sequenced in a study of T cells in Graves' hyperthyroidism and ophthalmopathy. Amplification of TCR beta CDR3 regions used RNA as the template. RT-PCR in the first round (using the HTBI primer set) targeted the TCR CDR3. TCRdb re-called the multiplex PCR reads through MiXCR, storing one row per CDR3 protein. The sample yields hundreds of thousands of distinct CDR3 sequences, 15% to 20% seen once. The sequenced sample was blood. These receptors were collected from a man aged 40-55 years with Graves' ophthalmopathy.

This clonotype was observed a few times. The J gene is TRBJ1-5, the V gene TRBV15; possibly TRBD1 for D (5 bases). Trimming removed 1 base from V and 7 bases from J, with 8 bases in between. The CDR3 spans 13 residues. CDR1 LNHNV and CDR2 YYDKDF come from the germline V gene (reference sequence). Here the CDR3 reads CATSRAREQPQHF. CDR3 nucleotides: TGTGCCACCAGCAGAGCCAGGGAGCAGCCCCAGCATTTT.

This clonotype occurred many times. The J gene is TRBJ2-7, the V gene TRBV30; 8 nucleotides align to TRBD1. This CDR3 has 14 residues. Germline V gene sequence: CDR1 GTSNPN, CDR2 SVGIG (reference sequence). With 0 bases clipped from V and 6 bases from J, the junction kept 7 bases outside the gene matches. CDR3 sequence reads: CAWSVGQGRGEQYF. The CDR3 DNA is TGTGCCTGGAGTGTTGGACAGGGCAGGGGCGAGCAGTACTTC.

V gene TRBV11-3 combines with J gene TRBJ2-7; D might be TRBD1 (5 bases). Germline V gene lookup returns CDR1 SGHNT and CDR2 YENEEA. V lost 0 bases, J lost 1 base, and 13 bases lay in between. This CDR3 comprises 16 residues. This CDR3 is CASSLEGSGHSYEQYF. CDR3 nucleotides: TGTGCCAGCAGCTTAGAGGGGTCCGGACATTCCTACGAGCAGTACTTC.

This clonotype was found many times. The V call is TRBV20-1, the J call TRBJ2-5; 14 positions match TRBD2. The CDR3 is 15 residues long. Germline CDR1 DFQATT, CDR2 SNEGSKA (reference sequence). Germline trimming cut 6 bases from V and 5 bases from J; bases unmatched to any gene: 8. The CDR3 sequence is CSAKTSGRAHETQYF. The CDR3 coding sequence is TGCAGTGCGAAGACTAGCGGGAGGGCCCATGAGACCCAGTACTTC.

The rearrangement uses TRBV7-8 and TRBJ2-2; D gene uncertain. The V gene's germline CDR1 is SGHVS and CDR2 FQNEAQ. The CDR3 is 12 residues long. The V end lost 9 bases, the J end lost 3 bases, and 8 bases lay between the germline ends. The CDR3 region is CASIQYTGELFF. The CDR3 nucleotides are TGTGCCAGTATTCAATACACCGGGGAGCTGTTTTTT. Variable domain in full (rest from reference TRBV7-8 and TRBJ2-2): GAGVSQSPRYKVAKRGQDVALRCDPISGHVSLFWYQQALGQGPEFLTYFQNEAQLDKSGLPSDRFFAERPEGSVSTLKIQRTQQEDSAVYLCASIQYTGELFFGEGSRLTVL.

V is TRBV29-1 and J is TRBJ1-1; D is ambiguous. The germline CDR1 and CDR2 sequences are SQVTM and ANQGSEA. This CDR3 comprises 11 residues. V shed 2 bases and J shed 7 bases, with 8 bases lying between them. The CDR3 region is CSVEFGYEAFF. The CDR3 coding sequence is TGCAGCGTTGAATTCGGGTATGAAGCTTTCTTT. Full variable domain (remainder filled in from reference TRBV29-1 and TRBJ1-1): SAVISQKPSRDICQRGTSLTIQCQVDSQVTMMFWYRQQPGQSLTLIATANQGSEATYESGFVIDKFPISRPNLTFSTLTVSNMSPEDSSIYLCSVEFGYEAFFGQGTRLTVV.

The V and J genes are TRBV12-3 or TRBV12-4 and TRBJ2-2; D is perhaps TRBD1 or TRBD2 (5 bases each). This CDR3 region has 11 residues. The CDR3 spells CVGLGAGELFF. The CDR3 DNA is TGTGTTGGGTTGGGGGCCGGGGAGCTGTTTTTT.

As for this clonotype: A much larger clone differs by one base, so this may be a read error. The gene calls are TRBV2 and TRBJ2-4; no reliable D call. The length of the CDR3 is 17 residues. The germline CDR1 and CDR2 sequences are SNHLY and FYNNEI. The CDR3 DNA reads TGTGTCAGCAGTGAAGTGGGTAGTTTACTAGCCAAAAACATTCAGTACTTC. Protein: CVSSEVGSLLAKNIQYF.

This clonotype was seen a single time. The rearrangement uses TRBV6-4 and TRBJ2-7; D not certain. Germline CDR1 is MRHNA and CDR2 is SNTAGT. Trimming removed 4 bases at V and 7 bases at J, with 11 bases between. This CDR3 region has 12 residues. CDR3 sequence (DNA): TGTGCCAGCAGTGCAGGCTTTAATGAGCAGTACTTC. Translation gives CASSAGFNEQYF.

CDR3 protein: CASNYRAAGGNTIYF. The CDR3 coding sequence is TGTGCCAGCAATTACAGGGCAGCCGGAGGAAACACCATATATTTT. The chain is built from TRBV2 and TRBJ1-3; the D gene is possibly TRBD1 (6 bases). The V end was cut by 7 bases, the J end by 4 bases, with 17 bases between. CDR3 length: 15 amino acids. Germline CDR1 reads SNHLY; CDR2 reads FYNNEI.

This clonotype was detected ten times or more. The rearrangement links TRBV3-1 to TRBJ2-4; TRBD2 matches at 7 bases. Unmatched junction bases numbered 3, after V lost 0 bases and J lost 10 bases. Germline lookup yields CDR1 LGHDT and CDR2 YNNKEL (reference sequence). The CDR3 is 13 residues long. CDR3 residues: CASSQDRLAIQYF. The CDR3 bases are TGTGCCAGCAGCCAAGATCGACTAGCAATTCAGTACTTC.

This clonotype was seen at least ten times. The junction shows a germline mismatch at one end, possibly a read error. The CDR3 is CASSFGGDYGYTF. The CDR3 DNA reads as TGTGCCAGCAGCTTCGGAGGGGACTATGGCTACACCTTC. J is TRBJ1-2 and V is TRBV5-1; D might be TRBD1 (5 bases). CDR1 and CDR2 from the germline V gene are SGHRS and YFSETQ. The CDR3 is 13 residues long. Drawing the rest from reference TRBV5-1 and TRBJ1-2, the complete variable domain is KAGVTQTPRYLIKTRGQQVTLSCSPISGHRSVSWYQQTPGQGLQFLFEYFSETQRNKGNFPGRFSGRQFSNSRSEMNVSTLELGDSALYLCASSFGGDYGYTFGSGTRLTVV.

The chain links TRBV5-6 to TRBJ2-1, with 10 bases that match TRBD1. V shed 2 bases, J shed 12 bases, and the junction held 11 bases outside the gene matches. CDR1 and CDR2 (germline): SGHDT, YYEEEE. The length of the CDR3 is 15 residues. This CDR3 is CASSFSGTGDDVQFF. The CDR3 DNA reads as TGTGCCAGCAGCTTCTCCGGGACAGGGGACGACGTGCAGTTCTTC.

The chain couples TRBV28 to TRBJ2-5, with D unclear. The CDR3 runs 18 residues. Germline V gene lookup returns CDR1 MDHEN and CDR2 SYDVKM. Trimming shortened V by 5 bases and J by 5 bases, and 27 bases separated the two germline ends. In nucleotides, the CDR3 is TGTGCCAGCAGTCATACTCCGTCGAGAGCCTCAGTCAGGGAGACCCAGTACTTC. It encodes CASSHTPSRASVRETQYF. Drawing the rest from reference TRBV28 and TRBJ2-5, the complete variable domain is DVKVTQSSRYLVKRTGEKVFLECVQDMDHENMFWYRQDPGLGLRLIYFSYDVKMKEKGDIPEGYSVSREKKERFSLILESASTNQTSMYLCASSHTPSRASVRETQYFGPGTRLLVL.

This clonotype has only a few counts. The rearrangement links TRBV5-1 to TRBJ1-5; D is possibly TRBD1 (5 bases). V lost 0 bases and J lost 4, with 14 bases in between. The germline gives CDR1 SGHRS, CDR2 YFSETQ. There are 16 residues in the CDR3. The CDR3 loop is CASSLGSRGENQPQHF. CDR3 DNA: TGCGCCAGCAGCTTGGGGTCGCGAGGGGAGAATCAGCCCCAGCATTTT. Looking up the rest from reference TRBV5-1 and TRBJ1-5 gives the full variable domain: KAGVTQTPRYLIKTRGQQVTLSCSPISGHRSVSWYQQTPGQGLQFLFEYFSETQRNKGNFPGRFSGRQFSNSRSEMNVSTLELGDSALYLCASSLGSRGENQPQHFGDGTRLSIL.

This clonotype was observed a handful of times. The chain employs TRBV20-1 and TRBJ2-7; 10 bases align to TRBD2. Germline V gives CDR1 DFQATT, CDR2 SNEGSKA (reference sequence). The V segment lost 1 base and the J segment 5 bases; nucleotides outside the gene matches: 8. The CDR3 is made up of 15 amino acids. The CDR3 bases are TGCAGTGCTAGAGCCCCGGGACTAGCGAACCACGAGCAGTACTTC. This encodes CSARAPGLANHEQYF.

In nucleotides, the CDR3 is TGTGCCATCAGTGATTACCGGGACAGGGCTGGACCTTTCTTT. It specifies CAISDYRDRAGPFF. The chain combines TRBV10-3 with TRBJ1-1; 9 bases line up with TRBD1. Germline CDR1 reads ENHRY; CDR2 reads SYGVKD. With V trimmed by 3 bases and J by 12 bases, 11 bases remained unmatched. The CDR3 is made up of 14 amino acids.

This clonotype was recorded a few times. The chain joins TRBV4-1 to TRBJ1-5; D is perhaps TRBD1 (5 bases). The CDR3 sequence is 15 residues long. V was shortened by 0 bases and J by 1 base, with 7 bases between the two germline ends. Germline CDR1 and CDR2: MGHRA and YSYEKL. The CDR3 loop reads CASSQEGASNQPQHF. As DNA, the CDR3 is TGCGCCAGCAGCCAAGAAGGGGCGAGCAATCAGCCCCAGCATTTT.

This clonotype was detected ten times or more. In nucleotides, the CDR3 is TGCGCCAGCAGCTTGGGTGGTAGTCACGGTCAGCCCCAGCATTTT. Its translation is CASSLGGSHGQPQHF. The chain employs TRBV5-1 and TRBJ1-5; D unresolved. The CDR3 loop spans 15 amino acids. Trimming stripped 0 bases from V and 6 bases from J, with 13 bases between. Germline V gene sequence: CDR1 SGHRS, CDR2 YFSETQ.

The table lists this clonotype with a few counts. This chain connects TRBV6-2 or TRBV6-3 to TRBJ1-2; possibly TRBD1 for D (5 bases). Germline-derived CDR1 and CDR2 are MNHEY and SVGEGT. There are 12 residues in the CDR3. The V end was cut by 2 bases, the J end by 5 bases, with 6 bases between. CDR3 region: CASSYGAYGYTF. The CDR3 DNA follows: TGTGCCAGCAGTTACGGGGCATATGGCTACACCTTC.

The chain carries TRBV20-1 and TRBJ1-3, with D uncertain. V lost 3 bases and J lost 0, with 9 bases in between. Germline CDR1 reads DFQATT; CDR2 reads SNEGSKA (reference sequence). The CDR3 runs 14 residues. CDR3 in DNA: TGCAGTGCTAGCCCCGTGGGCTCTGGAAACACCATATATTTT. This gives the protein CSASPVGSGNTIYF.

This chain joins TRBV9 and TRBJ2-3; weak D call: TRBD2 (5 bases). Germline lookup yields CDR1 SGDLS and CDR2 YYNGEE. CDR3 length: 14 residues. The V and J ends lost 0 bases and 2 bases respectively, with 7 bases between them. The CDR3 nucleotides read TGTGCCAGCAGCGTAGACGGGAACACAGATACGCAGTATTTT. Amino acids: CASSVDGNTDTQYF.